These 21 T cell receptor beta chains originate from one sample sequenced in a study of T cells after posttransplantation cyclophosphamide. Cyclophosphamide on days +3 and +4 followed busulfan-fludarabine conditioning and a marrow graft. TCRdb's table, derived via immunoSEQ multiplex PCR, lists solely in-frame clones and lacks some. The sample contains 7,000 to 9,500 clones, none of them singletons. The source material was PBMCs, sampled around 370 days after allogeneic stem cell transplant with posttransplant cyclophosphamide. The source is a male patient aged 50 to 59 who received an allogeneic stem cell transplant from a related donor and was CMV-positive. A share of the T cells may be of graft donor origin.

This clone has ten or more counts. This chain joins TRBV5-4 and TRBJ1-1; no reliable D call. V was shortened by 4 bases and J by 0 bases, with 13 bases between the two germline ends. Looked up from germline, CDR1 is SGHNT and CDR2 is YYREEE (reference sequence). There are 15 residues in the CDR3. The CDR3 spells CASSPGGQLNTEAFF. CDR3 nucleotides: TGTGCCAGCAGCCCTGGCGGCCAGCTGAACACTGAAGCTTTCTTT.

Only a few counts were recorded for this clone. The gene calls are TRBV9 and TRBJ1-6; possible D gene TRBD1, 6 bases. The V gene lost 4 bases and the J gene lost 12 bases, with 11 bases spanning the gap. The CDR3 sequence is 12 residues long. CDR1 and CDR2 (germline): SGDLS, YYNGEE. The CDR3 reads CASSPEGEPLHF. DNA of the CDR3: TGTGCCAGCAGCCCCGAGGGGGAACCCCTCCACTTT.

This clone has ten or more counts. This chain links TRBV18 with TRBJ2-3, with TRBD1 matching over 12 bases. Germline V gives CDR1 KGHSH, CDR2 LQKENI. Losses at the gene ends were 3 bases for V and 6 bases for J; bases not matched to a gene: 4. CDR3 length: 15 amino acids. The CDR3 region is CASSPPGQGADTQYF. The CDR3 bases are TGTGCCAGCTCACCTCCGGGACAGGGGGCGGATACGCAGTATTTT.

This clone showed up many times. The rearrangement uses TRBV6-1 and TRBJ2-1; the D gene is possibly TRBD2 (6 bases). Germline-derived CDR1 and CDR2 are MNHNS and SASEGT. This CDR3 is built from 17 residues. The ends were cut back, 4 bases at V and 3 bases at J, with 19 bases in the middle. The CDR3 region has the DNA TGTGCCAGCAGTGCAGATCGAGGGTGGGGAGGCTACAATGAGCAGTTCTTC. Translation: CASSADRGWGGYNEQFF.

This clone counts as medium-sized. The chain joins TRBV5-4 to TRBJ1-1; 9 nucleotides align to TRBD1. CDR1 is SGHNT and CDR2 is YYREEE in the germline V gene (reference sequence). The trim removed 5 bases at V and 9 bases at J, leaving 11 bases unmatched. The CDR3 is 14 residues long. The CDR3 reads CASRAGTGPAQAFF. The CDR3 region has the DNA TGTGCCAGCAGGGCCGGGACAGGGCCAGCTCAAGCTTTCTTT.

V and J are TRBV9 and TRBJ2-4; 7 bases line up with TRBD2. The CDR3 is 16 residues long. Trimming took 3 bases from V and 0 from J; bases not matched to a gene: 6. From germline, CDR1 is SGDLS and CDR2 YYNGEE. CDR3: CASSGGGGTAKNIQYF. The CDR3 DNA sequence: TGTGCCAGCAGCGGCGGCGGGGGTACAGCCAAAAACATTCAGTACTTC.

Many counts were recorded for this clone. The chain couples TRBV5-1 to TRBJ2-7; D is perhaps TRBD2 (6 bases). The germline gives CDR1 SGHRS, CDR2 YFSETQ. This CDR3 has 13 residues. V was clipped by 3 bases and J by 4 bases, with 11 bases between them. CDR3 sequence (DNA): TGCGCCAGCAGCTGGGGGGTGGGGTACGAGCAGTACTTC. Protein product: CASSWGVGYEQYF.

Many counts were recorded for this clone. This chain links TRBV13 with TRBJ2-2; possibly TRBD1 for D (6 bases). The germline V gene has CDR1 PRHDT and CDR2 FYEKMQ (reference sequence). V lost 8 bases and J 0 bases, leaving 10 bases between the germline ends. CDR3 length equals 14 residues. The CDR3 protein is CASPTGPNTGELFF. The CDR3 DNA sequence: TGTGCCAGCCCGACAGGACCGAACACCGGGGAGCTGTTTTTT. Complete variable domain (other parts from reference TRBV13 and TRBJ2-2): AAGVIQSPRHLIKEKRETATLKCYPIPRHDTVYWYQQGPGQDPQFLISFYEKMQSDKGSIPDRFSAQQFSDYHSELNMSSLELGDSALYFCASPTGPNTGELFFGEGSRLTVL.

This clone was seen at least ten times. This sample includes further DNA sequences coding for the same CDR3. This chain connects TRBV7-2 to TRBJ2-7; TRBD1 matches at 10 bases. This CDR3 spans 16 amino acids. Trimming took 0 bases from V and 4 from J; bases not matched to a gene: 6. The germline V gene has CDR1 SGHTA and CDR2 FQGNSA. The chain's CDR3 is CASSLAWGQGWYEQYF. The CDR3, as DNA: TGTGCCAGCAGCTTAGCATGGGGACAGGGGTGGTACGAGCAGTACTTC.

This clone was seen repeatedly, ten times or more. V and J are TRBV11-2 and TRBJ1-1, with D possibly being TRBD1 (6 bases). Between the trimmed V and J ends, which lost 4 bases and 1 base, there was a span of 7 bases. The V gene's germline CDR1 is SGHAT and CDR2 FQNNGV. The CDR3 covers 13 residues. CDR3 bases: TGTGCCAGCAGCTCGGACAGGAACACTGAAGCTTTCTTT. Its translation is CASSSDRNTEAFF.

In its sample, this clone was seen many times. The V and J genes are TRBV7-2 and TRBJ1-2; the match to TRBD1 covers 7 bases. CDR3 length: 13 residues. The J segment lost 5 bases and the V segment lost 8 bases, leaving 8 bases of the junction unmatched. Germline V gives CDR1 SGHTA, CDR2 FQGNSA. The CDR3 nucleotides read TGTGCCAGCGGGGCCGGACAGGATTATGGCTACACCTTC. Amino acid sequence: CASGAGQDYGYTF.

Only a few counts were recorded for this clone. The rearrangement links TRBV9 to TRBJ2-1, with 8 bases aligning to TRBD2. With V trimmed by 4 bases and J by 10 bases, 13 bases remained unmatched. The CDR3 has 15 residues. The germline gives CDR1 SGDLS, CDR2 YYNGEE. The CDR3 protein is CASSPPGTRGGEQFF. CDR3 DNA: TGTGCCAGCAGCCCTCCCGGGACTAGGGGCGGGGAGCAGTTCTTC.

This clone appeared many times. V and J are TRBV19 and TRBJ1-6, with D possibly matching TRBD1 (6 bases). The CDR3 totals 12 residues. Trimming took off 6 bases at V and 6 bases at J, with 6 bases between the two ends. Germline-derived CDR1 and CDR2 are LNHDA and SQIVND (reference sequence). The CDR3 loop reads CASRDSNSPLHF. The CDR3 DNA follows: TGTGCCAGTAGGGACAGTAATTCACCCCTCCACTTT.

This clone was seen ten or more times. V is TRBV9 and J is TRBJ2-1; 7 bases line up with TRBD2. V shed 0 bases, J shed 3 bases, and the junction held 12 bases outside the gene matches. This CDR3 contains 18 residues. Germline CDR1 SGDLS, CDR2 YYNGEE. CDR3 sequence: CASSVDPITGGHYNEQFF. DNA for the CDR3: TGTGCCAGCAGCGTAGATCCCATCACGGGGGGTCACTACAATGAGCAGTTCTTC.

Within the sample, this clone is medium-sized (0.01 to 0.1%). V usage is TRBV6-1 and J usage is TRBJ1-1, with D tentatively TRBD1 (6 bases). The germline gives CDR1 MNHNS, CDR2 SASEGT. The CDR3 consists of 15 residues. Trimming removed 5 bases at V and 0 bases at J, with 13 bases between. CDR3 in DNA: TGTGCCAGCAGTCGGACGACAGGTATGAACACTGAAGCTTTCTTT. This sequence encodes CASSRTTGMNTEAFF.

This clone was counted a few times. A read error is likely, as this CDR3 ends without the conserved phenylalanine or tryptophan. The J gene is TRBJ1-1, the V gene TRBV4-3; 8 bases map to TRBD1. The CDR3 contains 17 residues. Germline-derived CDR1 and CDR2 are LGHNA and YSLEER. The CDR3 DNA sequence: TGCGCCGGCAGCCAAGATTGGGGACAGGATATGAACACTGAAGCTTTCTCT. Translation gives CAGSQDWGQDMNTEAFS.

This clone came up many times. The V gene is TRBV5-6, the J gene TRBJ1-1; 10 nucleotides align to TRBD1. The CDR3 extends over 13 amino acids. Germline V gene data show CDR1 as SGHDT and CDR2 as YYEEEE. J was trimmed by 8 bases and V by 3 bases; bases with no gene match: 4. CDR3 amino acids: CASSSGQGVEAFF. CDR3 sequence (DNA): TGTGCCAGCAGCTCCGGACAGGGGGTAGAAGCTTTCTTT. Using reference TRBV5-6 and TRBJ1-1 for the parts outside the CDR3, the full variable domain is DAGVTQSPTHLIKTRGQQVTLRCSPKSGHDTVSWYQQALGQGPQFIFQYYEEEERQRGNFPDRFSGHQFPNYSSELNVNALLLGDSALYLCASSSGQGVEAFFGQGTRLTVV.

By share, this clone counts as medium-sized. V usage is TRBV7-9 and J usage is TRBJ2-1; 8 positions match TRBD2. The CDR3 covers 17 residues. V lost 4 bases and J lost 3; bases outside the gene matches: 11. Germline values: CDR1 SEHNR, CDR2 FQNEAQ (reference sequence). The CDR3 DNA reads TGTGCCAGCAGCTCCCAATCCAGGGGACTAGACTACAATGAGCAGTTCTTC. Translating it yields CASSSQSRGLDYNEQFF.

This clone was counted ten times or more. The chain recombines TRBV7-6 with TRBJ1-6; 7 bases agree with TRBD1. The germline CDR1 and CDR2 sequences are SGHVS and FNYEAQ. The CDR3 length is 14 residues. The V segment lost 3 bases and the J segment 5 bases; nucleotides outside the gene matches: 1. For the CDR3, the DNA is TGTGCCAGCAGCTTCGGACAGGATAATTCACCCCTCCACTTT. Translation: CASSFGQDNSPLHF.

This clone has at least ten counts. This rearrangement joins TRBV19 to TRBJ2-1; the D gene is possibly TRBD2 (6 bases). V lost 5 bases and J 15 bases, leaving 29 bases between the germline ends. The CDR3 has 16 residues. Germline assignment: CDR1 LNHDA and CDR2 SQIVND (reference sequence). The CDR3 sequence is CASSPLLDGTGTRMFF. The CDR3 DNA sequence: TGTGCCAGTAGTCCCCTCTTGGACGGTACCGGGACTCGCATGTTCTTC. The whole variable domain, filled in from reference TRBV19 and TRBJ2-1, reads DGGITQSPKYLFRKEGQNVTLSCEQNLNHDAMYWYRQDPGQGLRLIYYSQIVNDFQKGDIAEGYSVSREKKESFPLTVTSAQKNPTAFYLCASSPLLDGTGTRMFFGPGTRLTVL.

This clone was found many times. CDR3 nucleotides: TGTGCCAGCAGCCAAGCCTCAGCACTAGCGGGGACCTACGAGCAGTACTTC. Amino acid sequence: CASSQASALAGTYEQYF. V usage is TRBV4-2 and J usage is TRBJ2-7, with 10 bases identical to TRBD2. Germline V CDR1 and CDR2: LGHNA, YNFKEQ. The CDR3 runs 17 residues. V was clipped by 1 base and J by 2 bases; unmatched bases: 8.